This TCR beta chain appears in the sequencing data of a study of cytomegalovirus exposure and HLA in healthy donors (dated by TCRdb to 2017 to 2019). The study in broad terms: According to a later analysis, the approximately 120 validation repertoires were produced on the same platform as the 680 or so repertoires of the first cohort. Along with the roughly 670-subject first cohort, a separate validation cohort of approximately 110 different subjects was used. To predict cytomegalovirus infection status, the study brought together high-throughput TCR immunosequencing, statistical association of individual TCRs with disease status, and machine learning. The study aimed to test whether cataloging public T cell receptors could reveal signatures of past pathogen exposure.

In regard to this clone: Its antigen remains undetermined. Per-base quality was not reported, and no clone a single base away is much larger than it.

The method was the immunoSEQ multiplex PCR assay. The study's processing was this. To diagnose cytomegalovirus status from the catalog of TCR beta chain sequences, a statistical classification framework was built. Here the immuneACCESS table is served through TCRdb, limited to in-frame sequences with V and J called. Missing clones are a known gap in these copies; in checked studies unresolved V genes cover under half, and the rest lacks a known reason. The V and J calls and the clone size are those of that table, but D and trimming were determined from the DNA. For this sample the table gives approximately 260,000 clones, of which 65% to 90% were detected only once. In total, the top ten clones hold 0.9% to 1.1% of the sample. The donors were included in the validation cohort of over a hundred subjects, a group kept apart from the roughly 670-subject first cohort. Summary of the overall study and its limitations: Most TCR sequences were seen in very few donors, while some public TCRs were found in many individuals. The study listed 164 TCR beta chains as associated with cytomegalovirus. The classifier was reported to diagnose cytomegalovirus status with high specificity and sensitivity in both the original and validation cohorts. In vitro tests confirmed that a few of the cytomegalovirus-associated TCR beta chains recognize cytomegalovirus antigens. A later analysis found that TCRs clustered in the first cohort also tended to co-occur in the 120 validation repertoires, with 90% to 95% of cluster scores above 0. A later analysis had no HLA typing for the validation cohort, so co-occurrence there was scored across all 110 or so repertoires. According to the authors, the approach could potentially be generalized to other disease states and immunological phenotypes.

The germline V gene yields ENHRY for CDR1 and SYGVKD for CDR2. Its CDR3 holds 15 amino acids, cysteine through phenylalanine. Just the 45-base CDR3 DNA is kept, in frame starting at base 1. The junction shows trimming of 10 bases on V and 5 bases on J, and the gene matches do not reach 14 bases of it. The chain couples TRBV10-3 to TRBJ2-3, and 8 bases in between align with TRBD2. The receptor was derived from a woman aged 18-35 years in good health and CMV-seronegative. Material for sequencing was PBMCs. The CDR3 loop reads CATLSSGGARDTQYF. The sequence in DNA is TGTGCCACCCTTTCTTCCGGGGGGGCCAGAGATACGCAGTATTTT.